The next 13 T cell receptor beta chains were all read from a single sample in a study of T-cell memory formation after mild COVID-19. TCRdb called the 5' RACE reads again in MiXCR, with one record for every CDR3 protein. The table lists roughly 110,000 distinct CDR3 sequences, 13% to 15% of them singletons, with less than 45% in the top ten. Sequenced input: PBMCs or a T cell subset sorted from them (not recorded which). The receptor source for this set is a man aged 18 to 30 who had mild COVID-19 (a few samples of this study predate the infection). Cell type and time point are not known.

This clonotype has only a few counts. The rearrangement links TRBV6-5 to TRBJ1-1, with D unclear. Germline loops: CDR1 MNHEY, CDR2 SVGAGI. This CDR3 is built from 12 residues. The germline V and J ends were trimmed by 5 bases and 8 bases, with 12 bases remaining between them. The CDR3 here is CASSPRLGEAFF. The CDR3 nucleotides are TGTGCCAGCAGTCCCCGTTTAGGGGAAGCTTTCTTT.

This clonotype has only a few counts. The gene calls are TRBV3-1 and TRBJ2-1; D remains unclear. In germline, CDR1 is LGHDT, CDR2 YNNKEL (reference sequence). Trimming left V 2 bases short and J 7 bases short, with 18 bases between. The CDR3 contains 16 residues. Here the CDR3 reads CASSQWLDGLWNEQFF. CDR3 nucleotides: TGTGCCAGCAGCCAATGGTTAGACGGGCTCTGGAATGAGCAGTTCTTC.

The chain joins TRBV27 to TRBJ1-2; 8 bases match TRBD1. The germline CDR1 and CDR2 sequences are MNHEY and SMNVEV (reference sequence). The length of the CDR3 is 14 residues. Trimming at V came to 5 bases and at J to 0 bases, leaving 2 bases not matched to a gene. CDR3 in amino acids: CASSPDRANYGYTF. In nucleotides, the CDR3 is TGTGCCAGCAGTCCGGACAGGGCTAACTATGGCTACACCTTC.

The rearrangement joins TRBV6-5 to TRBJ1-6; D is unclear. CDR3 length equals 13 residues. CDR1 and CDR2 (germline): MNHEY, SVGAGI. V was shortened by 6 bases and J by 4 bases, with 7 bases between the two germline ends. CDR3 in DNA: TGTGCCAGCAGCCCTGGGTATAATTCACCCCTCCACTTT. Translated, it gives CASSPGYNSPLHF.

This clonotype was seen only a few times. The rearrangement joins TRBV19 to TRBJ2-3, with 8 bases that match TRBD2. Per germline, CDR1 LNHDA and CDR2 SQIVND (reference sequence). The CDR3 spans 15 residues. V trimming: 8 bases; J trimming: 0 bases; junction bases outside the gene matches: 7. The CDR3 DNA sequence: TGTGCCAGTCATAGCGGGGCGATTAGCACAGATACGCAGTATTTT. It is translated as CASHSGAISTDTQYF. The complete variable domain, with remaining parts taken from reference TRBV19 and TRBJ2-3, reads DGGITQSPKYLFRKEGQNVTLSCEQNLNHDAMYWYRQDPGQGLRLIYYSQIVNDFQKGDIAEGYSVSREKKESFPLTVTSAQKNPTAFYLCASHSGAISTDTQYFGPGTRLTVL.

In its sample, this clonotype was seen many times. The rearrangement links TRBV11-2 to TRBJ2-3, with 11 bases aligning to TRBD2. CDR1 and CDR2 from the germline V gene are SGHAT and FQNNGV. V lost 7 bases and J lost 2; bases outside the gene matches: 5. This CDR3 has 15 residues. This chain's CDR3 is CASIGLAGFTDTQYF. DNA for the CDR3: TGTGCCAGCATCGGACTAGCGGGTTTCACAGATACGCAGTATTTT.

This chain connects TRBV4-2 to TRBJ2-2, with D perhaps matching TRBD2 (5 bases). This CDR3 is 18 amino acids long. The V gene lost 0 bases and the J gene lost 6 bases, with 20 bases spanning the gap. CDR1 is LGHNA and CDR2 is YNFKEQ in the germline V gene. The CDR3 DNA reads TGTGCCAGCAGCCAAGAAGGGAGTCTAGGTAGTAATGCCGGGGAGCTGTTTTTT. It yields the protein CASSQEGSLGSNAGELFF.

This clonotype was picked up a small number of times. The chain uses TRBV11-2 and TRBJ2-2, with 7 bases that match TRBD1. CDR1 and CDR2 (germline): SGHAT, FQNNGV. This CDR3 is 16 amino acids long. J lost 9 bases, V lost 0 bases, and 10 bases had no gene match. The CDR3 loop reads CASSLDLTGTRRELFF. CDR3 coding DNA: TGTGCCAGCAGCTTAGACTTGACAGGGACCCGGAGGGAGCTGTTTTTT.

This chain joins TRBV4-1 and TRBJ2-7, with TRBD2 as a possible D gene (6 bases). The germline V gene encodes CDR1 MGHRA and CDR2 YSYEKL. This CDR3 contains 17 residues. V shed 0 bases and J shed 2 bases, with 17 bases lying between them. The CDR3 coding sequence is TGCGCCAGCAGCCAAGAATGGTACATTGGGAGGACCTACGAGCAGTACTTC. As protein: CASSQEWYIGRTYEQYF.

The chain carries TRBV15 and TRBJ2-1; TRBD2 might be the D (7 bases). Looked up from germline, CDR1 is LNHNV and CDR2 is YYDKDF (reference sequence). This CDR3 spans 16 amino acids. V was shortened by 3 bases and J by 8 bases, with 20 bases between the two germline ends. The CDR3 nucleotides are TGTGCCACCAGCAGCTTTACCGGGACGGGGGGCGATGAGCAGTTCTTC. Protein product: CATSSFTGTGGDEQFF.

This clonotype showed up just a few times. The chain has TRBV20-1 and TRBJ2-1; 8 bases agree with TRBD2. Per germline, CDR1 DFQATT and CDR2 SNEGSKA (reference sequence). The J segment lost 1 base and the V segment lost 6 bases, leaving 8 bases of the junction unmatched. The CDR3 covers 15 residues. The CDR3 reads CSAKERGLSYNEQFF. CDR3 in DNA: TGCAGTGCAAAAGAGCGGGGGCTTTCCTACAATGAGCAGTTCTTC.

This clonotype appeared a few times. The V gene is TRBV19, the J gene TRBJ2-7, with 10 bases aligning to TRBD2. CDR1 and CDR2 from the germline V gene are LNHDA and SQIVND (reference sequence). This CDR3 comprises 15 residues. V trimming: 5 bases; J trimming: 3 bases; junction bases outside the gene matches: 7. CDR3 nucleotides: TGTGCCAGTAGTTTGAGACTAGCGGGCGGCTACGAGCAGTACTTC. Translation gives CASSLRLAGGYEQYF.

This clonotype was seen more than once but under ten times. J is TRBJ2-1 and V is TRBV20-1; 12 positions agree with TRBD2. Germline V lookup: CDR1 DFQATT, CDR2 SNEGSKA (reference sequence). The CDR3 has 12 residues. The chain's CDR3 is CSLAGGPQEQFF. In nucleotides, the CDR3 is TGCAGCCTAGCGGGGGGGCCTCAGGAGCAGTTCTTC.